Listed below are T cell receptor beta chains from one sample, sequenced in a study of CD8 T cells in Susac syndrome. TCRdb analysed the immunoSEQ multiplex PCR reads with MiXCR anew, one entry per CDR3 protein. Of more than 200,000 distinct CDR3 sequences in the sample, roughly nine tenths are singletons; the top ten hold less than 0.15%. The specimen sequenced was CD8+ T cells from PBMCs. These receptors were collected from a human donor with multiple sclerosis. The CDR3 runs from the conserved cysteine through the conserved F or W. D genes are given only for firm matches. Only part of the rows carry a size: once, few, many, or a class if the clone is expanded.

TRBJ1-1	NA	14	TRBV9	NA	TGTGCCAGCAGCGGGATGGGGCCCAGCGCTGAAGCTTTCTTT	CASSGMGPSAEAFF
TRBJ2-1	NA	15	TRBV7-9	NA	TGTGCCAGCAGCTCCTTATTCACGGTATACAATGAGCAGTTCTTC	CASSSLFTVYNEQFF
TRBJ1-2	NA	14	TRBV11-2	NA	TGTGCCAGCAGCTTAGATTCCCCGGGCTATGGCTACACCTTC	CASSLDSPGYGYTF
TRBJ2-1	NA	12	TRBV25-1	NA	TGTGCCAGCAGTGAAACCTCCAGGGAGCAGTTCTTC	CASSETSREQFF
TRBJ1-3	NA	13	TRBV6-5	NA	TGTGCCAGCAGTTACTCGGGAGGAAACACCATATATTTT	CASSYSGGNTIYF
TRBJ1-2	NA	14	TRBV29-1	NA	TGCAGCGCTTCCGACTCAAGGGCTAACTATGGCTACACCTTC	CSASDSRANYGYTF
TRBJ2-7	NA	14	TRBV29-1	NA	TGCAGCGTCCCTGGCGGTGGGGGGAACTACGAGCAGTACTTC	CSVPGGGGNYEQYF
TRBJ1-4	once	15	TRBV6-5	NA	TGTGCCAGCAGTTACTCGTTGGTCCGGCCGGAAAAACTGTTTTTT	CASSYSLVRPEKLFF
TRBJ2-1	NA	14	TRBV7-9	NA	TGTGCCAGCAGTCCGGGATCGCCCCAAAATGAGCAGTTCTTC	CASSPGSPQNEQFF
TRBJ1-1	NA	18	TRBV18	TRBD1	TGTGCCAGCTCACCACAGTCTAGGACAGGGGATAAGAGAACTGAAGCTTTCTTT	CASSPQSRTGDKRTEAFF
TRBJ2-3	NA	15	TRBV12-5	NA	TGTGCTAGTGGTTTGGTAGGGCAGAGCACAGATACGCAGTATTTT	CASGLVGQSTDTQYF
TRBJ1-1	NA	16	TRBV15	NA	TGTGCCACCAGCAGAGGGCGGGTCAGTAGAAGCCTTGAAGCTTTCTTT	CATSRGRVSRSLEAFF
TRBJ2-3	NA	13	TRBV6-5	NA	TGTGCCAGCAGTTACGACGTGGAGGATACGCAGTATTTT	CASSYDVEDTQYF
TRBJ2-3	once	12	TRBV7-8	NA	TGTGCCAGCACCTTAGATCGGGATACGCAGTATTTT	CASTLDRDTQYF
TRBJ1-5	NA	13	TRBV9	TRBD1	TGTGCCAGCAGCGGAGGGGGCTCTCAGCCCCAGCATTTT	CASSGGGSQPQHF
TRBJ2-7	NA	11	TRBV3-1	NA	TGTGCCAGCAGCGCGGCCTACGAGCAGTACTTC	CASSAAYEQYF
TRBJ2-1	NA	15	TRBV7-9	NA	TGTGCCAGCAGCTTAGAGGACCCTCCCCCCAATGAGCAGTTCTTC	CASSLEDPPPNEQFF
TRBJ2-5	NA	13	TRBV2	NA	TGTGCCAGCAGTGACCTAGCCCAAGAGACCCAGTACTTC	CASSDLAQETQYF
TRBJ1-2	NA	16	TRBV7-3	NA	TGTGCCAGCAGCTTAATGGCAGGGCCTACTCGGTATGGCTACACCTTC	CASSLMAGPTRYGYTF
TRBJ1-1	NA	13	TRBV19	NA	TGTGCCAGTAGTGTCACAGGGAACGGTGAAGCTTTCTTT	CASSVTGNGEAFF
TRBJ2-7	NA	14	TRBV6-2/TRBV6-3	NA	TGTGCCAGCAGTCGTTGGGACGGGCCCTACGAGCAGTACTTC	CASSRWDGPYEQYF
TRBJ2-3	NA	17	TRBV7-9	TRBD2	TGTGCCAGCAGCTTAGCGCTGCGGGAGGGCCAGACAGATACGCAGTATTTT	CASSLALREGQTDTQYF
TRBJ2-7	NA	11	TRBV12-3/TRBV12-4	NA	TGTGCCAGCGGGTACTCCTACGAGCAGTACTTC	CASGYSYEQYF
TRBJ2-7	NA	14	TRBV11-2	TRBD2	TGTGCCAGCAGCTTAACTAGCGGCATCTACGAGCAGTACTTC	CASSLTSGIYEQYF
TRBJ2-5	NA	15	TRBV5-6	NA	TGTGCCAGCAGCTTGGACGGGTCCTCACAGAAGACCCAGTACTTC	CASSLDGSSQKTQYF
TRBJ2-3	NA	13	TRBV7-9	NA	TGTGCCAGCAGCCCCCGGGGGTCCCATACGCAGTATTTT	CASSPRGSHTQYF
TRBJ2-3	NA	15	TRBV12-3/TRBV12-4	NA	TGTGCCAGCAGTCCAGTTCGAGCCAGCACAGATACGCAGTATTTT	CASSPVRASTDTQYF
TRBJ2-1	NA	13	TRBV18	TRBD2	TGTGCCAGCCCAGATAGCGGGAGTAATGAGCAGTTCTTC	CASPDSGSNEQFF
TRBJ1-6	once	16	TRBV27	NA	TGTGCCAGCACCTTTGGGGGGGGGCAGTATAATTCACCCCTCCACTTT	CASTFGGGQYNSPLHF
TRBJ1-1	NA	11	TRBV6-1	NA	TGTGCCAGCATCAGGAACACTGAAGCTTTCTTT	CASIRNTEAFF
TRBJ2-7	NA	14	TRBV6-5	NA	TGTGCCACTCGGACCGGGACTGGCCTCAACGAGCAGTACTTC	CATRTGTGLNEQYF
TRBJ2-5	NA	11	TRBV30	NA	TGTGCCTGGATCGTAAAAGAGACCCAGTACTTC	CAWIVKETQYF
TRBJ2-5	NA	16	TRBV11-2	NA	TGTGCCAGCAGCTTAGCCCCAGGGAGTATTCTCGAGACCCAGTACTTC	CASSLAPGSILETQYF
TRBJ2-1	NA	17	TRBV13	NA	TGTGCCAGCAGCTTAGGCCTTAGGCTAGCGAGGAACAATGAGCAGTTCTTC	CASSLGLRLARNNEQFF
TRBJ2-5	NA	11	TRBV29-1	TRBD1	TGCAGCGTCGGGACAGAAGAGACCCAGTACTTC	CSVGTEETQYF
TRBJ2-1	NA	15	TRBV7-9	TRBD2	TGTGCCAGCAGCTCGAGGACTAGCGGCCCCAATGAGCAGTTCTTC	CASSSRTSGPNEQFF
TRBJ2-7	NA	14	TRBV4-3	NA	TGCGCCAGCAGCCAAGGGGGGGCAGCGGACGAGCAGTACTTC	CASSQGGAADEQYF
TRBJ2-7	NA	16	TRBV7-8	NA	TGTGCCAGCAGCTTACTCGTGTACCAGGGGGGCTACGAGCAGTACTTC	CASSLLVYQGGYEQYF
TRBJ2-1	few	14	TRBV30	NA	TGTGCCTGGAGTCCCGGGGACTCACACAATGAGCAGTTCTTC	CAWSPGDSHNEQFF
TRBJ2-6	NA	14	TRBV27	NA	TGTGCCAGCAGTGCGGAACTTGGGGCCAACGTCCTGACTTTC	CASSAELGANVLTF
TRBJ1-1	once	14	TRBV7-9	NA	TGTGCCAGCAGCTTAGAAGGAGGGTCGGACGAAGCTTTCTTT	CASSLEGGSDEAFF
TRBJ1-4	NA	14	TRBV29-1	TRBD1	TGCAGCGTTTCACCGGGACAGGGCGAGGAAAAACTGTTTTTT	CSVSPGQGEEKLFF
TRBJ1-1	NA	14	TRBV12-3/TRBV12-4	NA	TGTGCCAGCCGTCCCGCACAGACGGCCACTGAAGCTTTCTTT	CASRPAQTATEAFF
TRBJ2-1	NA	14	TRBV20-1	TRBD2	TGCAGTGCACGCCCGGGACTAGCGGCCAATGAGCAGTTCTTC	CSARPGLAANEQFF
TRBJ2-5	NA	17	TRBV3-1	NA	TGTGCCAGCAGCCAAGAATACCGGGCCTCAGGGGGGGAGACCCAGTACTTC	CASSQEYRASGGETQYF
TRBJ2-7	NA	17	TRBV3-1	TRBD2	TGTGCCAGCAGCCACTTTGGGGGGACTACCAAAACCTACGAGCAGTACTTC	CASSHFGGTTKTYEQYF
TRBJ2-7	NA	14	TRBV19	TRBD2	TGTGCCAGTAGTAGTGAGCGGGAGAGAGACGAGCAGTACTTC	CASSSERERDEQYF